A single sample gave rise to the 16 T cell receptor beta chains below, sequenced in a study of cytotoxic CD8 clonotypes in ibrutinib-treated CLL. Some clones are missing from TCRdb's copy, which holds only in-frame ones; the method was immunoSEQ multiplex PCR. The sample lists 20,000 to 25,000 clones, approximately 81% occurring once. The input for sequencing was PBMCs, taken before ibrutinib treatment. Receptors were obtained from a human donor with chronic lymphocytic leukemia.

This clone was counted between two and nine times. The rearrangement uses TRBV4-2 and TRBJ1-2; 9 bases map to TRBD1. V lost 0 bases to trimming and J lost 6 bases; unmatched junction nucleotides: 11. The CDR3 extends over 17 amino acids. Germline V gene lookup returns CDR1 LGHNA and CDR2 YNFKEQ. The CDR3 nucleotides read TGTGCCAGCAGCCAAGATCTTAGACAGGGGGTCGGGGATGGCTACACCTTC. Amino acids: CASSQDLRQGVGDGYTF.

V is TRBV18 and J is TRBJ1-3; D is unclear. The V end was cut by 2 bases, the J end by 7 bases, with 3 bases between. The CDR3 consists of 11 residues. The germline V gene has CDR1 KGHSH and CDR2 LQKENI. Written as DNA, the CDR3 is TGTGCCAGCTCACCAGGGAACACCATATATTTT. This translates into CASSPGNTIYF.

This clone was seen only once. The genes are TRBV12-5 and TRBJ2-1, with TRBD2 matching 12 bases. Losses at the gene ends were 1 base for V and 7 bases for J; bases not matched to a gene: 8. Germline V CDR1 and CDR2: LGHNT, FRNRAP. This CDR3 has 17 residues. The CDR3 nucleotides are TGTGCTAGTGGTTTGGCTGCGACTAGCGGGGGTGGGAATGAGCAGTTCTTC. Protein sequence: CASGLAATSGGGNEQFF.

V gene TRBV7-3 combines with J gene TRBJ2-1; 8 positions match TRBD2. The CDR3 runs to 17 residues. Germline CDR1 and CDR2: SGHTA and FQGTGA. The V gene end was trimmed by 6 bases and the J gene end by 5 bases; junction bases not matched to a gene: 15. CDR3 in DNA: TGTGCCAGCAGACCCCACCGTACTAGCGGCCCCAACAATGAGCAGTTCTTC. Its protein product is CASRPHRTSGPNNEQFF.

In DNA, the CDR3 is TGTGCCAGTAGTGCCGGGACCATCAACACCGGGGAGCTGTTTTTT. Its translation is CASSAGTINTGELFF. The chain has TRBV19 and TRBJ2-2; D may correspond to TRBD1 or TRBD2 (5 bases each). Germline CDR1 reads LNHDA; CDR2 reads SQIVND (reference sequence). Deletions cut 5 bases from V and 2 bases from J, with 12 bases between. The CDR3 has 15 residues.

The J gene is TRBJ2-7, the V gene TRBV29-1, with D perhaps being TRBD1 or TRBD2 (5 bases each). Trimming stripped 4 bases from V and 3 bases from J, with 16 bases between. The CDR3 consists of 14 residues. The germline CDR1 and CDR2 sequences are SQVTM and ANQGSEA. The CDR3 is CSVAPQGEYYEQYF. CDR3 bases: TGCAGCGTTGCTCCCCAGGGAGAATACTACGAGCAGTACTTC.

The V call is TRBV7-9, the J call TRBJ2-7; 9 positions match TRBD1. Germline CDR1 and CDR2: SEHNR and FQNEAQ (reference sequence). V lost 3 bases and J lost 5; bases outside the gene matches: 8. The CDR3 totals 15 residues. CDR3 in DNA: TGTGCCAGCAGCTTGCACGGGACAGGGTCCGACGAGCAGTACTTC. It codes for CASSLHGTGSDEQYF.

The V gene is TRBV5-1, the J gene TRBJ2-7; 12 bases line up with TRBD2. J gave up 0 bases and V 4 bases, and 5 bases lay outside the gene matches. The germline V gene encodes CDR1 SGHRS and CDR2 YFSETQ. The CDR3 runs 16 residues. CDR3 region: CASSGLAGTLSYEQYF. Written as DNA, the CDR3 is TGCGCCAGCAGCGGACTAGCGGGAACCCTCTCCTACGAGCAGTACTTC.

The sample holds a few counts of this clone. The chain combines TRBV7-2 with TRBJ1-2; 7 bases align to TRBD1. Germline CDR1 SGHTA, CDR2 FQGNSA. The CDR3 is 12 residues long. The V gene end was trimmed by 4 bases and the J gene end by 4 bases; junction bases not matched to a gene: 0. CDR3 sequence: CASSSGGYGYTF. DNA for the CDR3: TGTGCCAGCAGCTCAGGGGGCTATGGCTACACCTTC.

Only a few counts were recorded for this clone. The chain is built from TRBV7-2 and TRBJ2-5; a possible D gene is TRBD1 (6 bases). The CDR3 contains 14 residues. Trimming cost V 5 bases and J 6 bases, with 16 bases left between them. Germline V gene sequence: CDR1 SGHTA, CDR2 FQGNSA. For the CDR3, the DNA is TGTGCCAGCAGCCCTGGAGGCAGGGGTCAGACCCAGTACTTC. Its translation: CASSPGGRGQTQYF.

The sample holds one count of this clone. The junction and the germline gene differ at one end; a read error may be behind it. The rearrangement joins TRBV5-1 to TRBJ2-7, with 11 bases that match TRBD1. Per germline, CDR1 SGHRS and CDR2 YFSETQ. CDR3 length: 15 amino acids. CDR3 DNA: TGCGCCAGCAGCCACAGGACAGGGGGCTCCAACGAGCAGTACTTC. Encoded protein: CASSHRTGGSNEQYF.

The chain combines TRBV10-3 with TRBJ2-1, with 11 positions matching TRBD2. V lost 4 bases, J lost 7 bases, and 6 bases stayed unmatched. From germline, CDR1 is ENHRY and CDR2 SYGVKD. The CDR3 has 15 residues. CDR3 in DNA: TGTGCCATCAGTGTCCCGACTAGCGGGAAGAATGAGCAGTTCTTC. Amino acids: CAISVPTSGKNEQFF.

The chain links TRBV7-9 to TRBJ1-5; 10 nucleotides align to TRBD1. V dropped 4 bases and J dropped 7; count of bases not matched to a gene: 7. The CDR3 has 15 amino acids. Germline CDR1 and CDR2: SEHNR and FQNEAQ (reference sequence). The CDR3 DNA is TGTGCCAGCAGCTCCCGGGACAGGGGAGGGCAGCCCCAGCATTTT. Amino acid sequence: CASSSRDRGGQPQHF.

The V gene is TRBV5-1, the J gene TRBJ1-1; maybe TRBD1 (5 bases). The CDR3 length is 14 residues. Trimming cost V 0 bases and J 1 base, with 7 bases left between them. CDR1 and CDR2 from the germline V gene are SGHRS and YFSETQ. The CDR3 loop reads CASSLAGTNTEAFF. In DNA, the CDR3 is TGCGCCAGCAGCTTGGCAGGGACGAACACTGAAGCTTTCTTT. The whole variable domain, remainder taken from reference TRBV5-1 and TRBJ1-1, is KAGVTQTPRYLIKTRGQQVTLSCSPISGHRSVSWYQQTPGQGLQFLFEYFSETQRNKGNFPGRFSGRQFSNSRSEMNVSTLELGDSALYLCASSLAGTNTEAFFGQGTRLTVV.

This CDR3 is CASSHRLAGGEDTQYF. CDR3 DNA: TGTGCCAGCAGCCATCGACTAGCGGGAGGTGAAGATACGCAGTATTTT. The J gene is TRBJ2-3, the V gene TRBV7-2; TRBD2 aligns across 13 bases. The J segment lost 5 bases and the V segment lost 5 bases, leaving 7 bases of the junction unmatched. CDR1 and CDR2 from the germline V gene are SGHTA and FQGNSA. The CDR3 covers 16 residues.

CDR3 sequence reads: CASSKEAHNEQFF. DNA for the CDR3: TGTGCCAGCAGTAAGGAAGCTCACAATGAGCAGTTCTTC. The chain uses TRBV6-4 and TRBJ2-1; D unresolved. Between the trimmed V and J ends, which lost 5 bases and 5 bases, there was a span of 10 bases. The CDR3 loop spans 13 amino acids. CDR1 is MRHNA and CDR2 is SNTAGT in the germline V gene.